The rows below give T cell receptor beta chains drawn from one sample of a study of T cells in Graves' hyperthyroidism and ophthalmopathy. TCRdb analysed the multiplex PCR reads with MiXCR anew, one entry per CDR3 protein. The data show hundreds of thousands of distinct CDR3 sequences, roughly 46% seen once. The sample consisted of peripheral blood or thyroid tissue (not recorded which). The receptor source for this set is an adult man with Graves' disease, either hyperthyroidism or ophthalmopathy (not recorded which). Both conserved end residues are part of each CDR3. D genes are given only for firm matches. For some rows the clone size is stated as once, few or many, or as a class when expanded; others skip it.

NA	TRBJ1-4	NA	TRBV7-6	CASSFTGEEKLFF	TGTGCCAGCAGCTTTACGGGCGAAGAAAAACTGTTTTTT
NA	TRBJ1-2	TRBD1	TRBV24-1	CAASGGQGVFSHGYTF	TGTGCCGCCAGCGGAGGACAGGGTGTTTTTTCTCATGGCTACACCTTC
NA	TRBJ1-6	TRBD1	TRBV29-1	CNSGTGTLTLHF	TGCAACTCCGGGACAGGGACACTCACCCTCCACTTT
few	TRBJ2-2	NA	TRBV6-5	CASTILDTGELFF	TGTGCCAGCACTATCCTGGACACCGGGGAGCTGTTTTTT
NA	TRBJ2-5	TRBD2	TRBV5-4	CASSSSKLAGGRETQYF	TGTGCCAGCAGCTCCTCAAAACTAGCGGGAGGGCGGGAGACCCAGTACTTC
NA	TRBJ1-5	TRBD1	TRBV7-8	CASSLYRGPPHF	TGTGCCAGCAGCTTATACAGGGGGCCCCCGCATTTT
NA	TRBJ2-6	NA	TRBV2	CASAPGNPGANVLTF	TGTGCCAGCGCGCCCGGGAACCCTGGGGCCAACGTCCTGACTTTC
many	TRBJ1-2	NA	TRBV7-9	CASSLVDTGMGGYTF	TGTGCCAGCAGCTTAGTCGATACAGGGATGGGAGGCTACACCTTC
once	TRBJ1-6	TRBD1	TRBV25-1	CASSVSTGTTNSPLHF	TGTGCCAGCAGCGTTTCGACAGGGACAACCAATTCACCCCTCCACTTT
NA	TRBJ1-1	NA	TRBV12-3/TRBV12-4	CASSRQRRNTEAFF	TGTGCCAGCAGTCGACAGCGTCGGAACACTGAAGCTTTCTTT
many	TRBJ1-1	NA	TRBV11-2	CASSQPQNTEAFF	TGTGCCAGCAGCCAACCTCAGAACACTGAAGCTTTCTTT
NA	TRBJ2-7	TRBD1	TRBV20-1	CSASSRTGSAEQYF	TGCAGTGCTTCCAGCCGGACAGGGTCGGCAGAGCAGTACTTC
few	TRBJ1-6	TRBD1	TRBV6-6	CASSYTGQGNSPLHF	TGTGCCAGCAGTTATACGGGACAGGGGAATTCACCCCTCCACTTT
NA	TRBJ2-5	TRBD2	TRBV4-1	CASSQELAGGEETQYF	TGCGCCAGCAGCCAAGAGCTAGCGGGAGGAGAAGAGACCCAGTACTTC
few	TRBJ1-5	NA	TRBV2	CASKEGGSGGNQPQHF	TGTGCCAGCAAAGAAGGTGGCAGTGGTGGCAATCAGCCCCAGCATTTT
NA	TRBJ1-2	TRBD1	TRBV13	CASSLDRQGFGYTF	TGTGCCAGCAGCTTAGATCGACAGGGGTTTGGCTACACCTTC
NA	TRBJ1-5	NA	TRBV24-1	CATSAALEPQHF	TGTGCCACCAGTGCAGCGTTGGAGCCCCAGCATTTT
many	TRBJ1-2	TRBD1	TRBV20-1	CSARQGVDYGYTF	TGCAGTGCTAGACAGGGGGTTGACTATGGCTACACCTTC
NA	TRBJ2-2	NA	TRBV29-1	CSVELGAVGELFF	TGCAGCGTTGAGCTGGGGGCGGTCGGGGAGCTGTTTTTT
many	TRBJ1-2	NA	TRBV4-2	CASSQTQANSNYGYTF	TGTGCCAGCAGCCAAACTCAGGCCAACTCTAACTATGGCTACACCTTC
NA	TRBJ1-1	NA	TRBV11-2	CASSPLPGTINTEAFF	TGTGCCAGCTCACCCTTACCCGGGACTATTAACACTGAAGCTTTCTTT
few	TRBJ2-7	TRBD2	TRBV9	CASSPAGASYEQYF	TGTGCCAGCAGCCCAGCGGGGGCCTCCTACGAGCAGTACTTC
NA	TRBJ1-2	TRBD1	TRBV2	CASSTTGGYVDTF	TGTGCCAGCAGCACGACAGGGGGCTATGTTGACACCTTC
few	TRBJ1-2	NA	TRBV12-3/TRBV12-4	CASSLGAGSNYGYTF	TGTGCCAGCAGTTTAGGGGCAGGCTCTAACTATGGCTACACCTTC
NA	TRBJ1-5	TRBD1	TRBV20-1	CSARKGGGNQPQHF	TGCAGTGCTAGAAAAGGGGGCGGTAATCAGCCCCAGCATTTT
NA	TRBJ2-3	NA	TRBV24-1	CATSEQSERQYF	TGTGCCACCAGTGAACAGAGCGAGAGGCAGTATTTT
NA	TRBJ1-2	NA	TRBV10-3	CASSPRPLGRTYGYTF	TGTGCCAGCAGTCCACGACCTTTGGGACGGACGTATGGCTACACCTTC
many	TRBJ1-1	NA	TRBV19	CASSEAGITEAFF	TGTGCCAGTAGTGAGGCAGGGATCACTGAAGCTTTCTTT
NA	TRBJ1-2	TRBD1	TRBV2	CASSRTSGTGVGSNYGYTF	TGTGCCAGCTCCAGGACAAGCGGGACAGGGGTCGGCTCTAACTATGGCTACACCTTC
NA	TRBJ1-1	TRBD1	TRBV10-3	CASHRDRQKDTEAFF	TGTGCCTCGCACCGGGACAGGCAGAAGGACACTGAAGCTTTCTTT
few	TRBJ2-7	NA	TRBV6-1	CASSDSASSYEQYF	TGTGCCAGCAGTGATAGCGCAAGCTCCTACGAGCAGTACTTC
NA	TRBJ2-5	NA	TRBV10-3	CAIRQGGEETQYF	TGTGCCATCCGACAGGGAGGGGAAGAGACCCAGTACTTC
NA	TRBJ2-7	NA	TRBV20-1	CSAVLGSYEQYF	TGCAGTGCGGTCCTGGGGTCCTACGAGCAGTACTTC
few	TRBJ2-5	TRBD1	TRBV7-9	CASSLEGTGVETQYF	TGTGCCAGCAGCTTGGAGGGGACAGGGGTAGAGACCCAGTACTTC
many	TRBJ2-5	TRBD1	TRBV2	CASSEDRGGTQYF	TGTGCCAGCAGCGAGGACAGGGGAGGGACCCAGTACTTC
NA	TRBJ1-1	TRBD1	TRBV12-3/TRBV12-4	CASSFADRGRDTEAFF	TGTGCCAGCAGTTTCGCGGACAGGGGGCGAGACACTGAAGCTTTCTTT
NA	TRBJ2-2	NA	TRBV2	CASIRDSITGELFF	TGTGCCAGCATTAGGGACTCCATCACCGGGGAGCTGTTTTTT